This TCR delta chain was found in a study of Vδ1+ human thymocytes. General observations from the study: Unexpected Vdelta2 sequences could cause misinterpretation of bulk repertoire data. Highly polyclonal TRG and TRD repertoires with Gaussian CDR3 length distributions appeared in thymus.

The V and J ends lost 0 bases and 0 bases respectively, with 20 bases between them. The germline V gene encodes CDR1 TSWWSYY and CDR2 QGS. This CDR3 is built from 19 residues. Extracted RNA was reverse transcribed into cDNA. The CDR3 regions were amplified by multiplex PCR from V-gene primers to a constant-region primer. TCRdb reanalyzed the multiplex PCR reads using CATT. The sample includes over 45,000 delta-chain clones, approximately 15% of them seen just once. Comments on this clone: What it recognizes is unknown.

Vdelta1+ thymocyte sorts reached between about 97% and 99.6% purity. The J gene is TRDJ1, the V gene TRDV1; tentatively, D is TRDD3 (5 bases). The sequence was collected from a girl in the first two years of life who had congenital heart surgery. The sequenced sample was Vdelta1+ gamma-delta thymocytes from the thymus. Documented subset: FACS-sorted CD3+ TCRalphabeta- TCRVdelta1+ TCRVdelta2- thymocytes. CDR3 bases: TGTGCTCTTGGGGAACTGCGACGCCATGAGGGGGGTAACACCGATAAACTCATCTTT. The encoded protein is CALGELRRHEGGNTDKLIF.